This entry describes one TCR beta chain. This was the immunoSEQ v3.0 assay at survey level. Sequencing set out to capture roughly 35,000-50,000 T-cell genomes per sample. Assay: immunoSEQ multiplex PCR; the TCRdb copy retains only in-frame clones and omits some. The sample yields tens of thousands of clones, about 86% seen once. The germline CDR1 and CDR2 sequences are WSHSY and SAAADI. The CDR3 has 14 residues. Trimming removed 0 bases from V and 5 bases from J; junction bases left unmatched: 3. This sample is part of a study of long-term antiretroviral therapy in people with HIV. The source material was unsorted PBMCs, sampled 0.8 years after starting antiretroviral therapy. The V call is TRBV10-2, the J call TRBJ2-5, with 7 bases fitting TRBD2. This sequence was found in a woman in her twenties or thirties with HIV. The CDR3 is CASSESWGGETQYF. The DNA of the CDR3 is TGCGCCAGCAGTGAGTCTTGGGGAGGGGAGACCCAGTACTTC.